This T cell receptor (beta chain) was recovered during a study of Ad26.COV2.S vaccination and SARS-CoV-2 variants. Looking at the study overall: Donor joined the COV1001 Ad26.COV2.S trial arm. The authors gave Ad26.COV2.S intramuscularly, either once or twice 56 days apart.

Clones were read by immunoSEQ multiplex PCR, and TCRdb kept only the in-frame ones, dropping some. This repertoire shows 350,000 to 400,000 clones, approximately 86% found once; its top ten account for 3% to 4.5%. Documented treatment: around 19 received Ad26.COV2.S at low or high dose, single or two shots; about 5 received placebo; per-sample allocation not given. Repertoires come from day 63 after the first vaccine or placebo injection. The study's findings and limits: Vaccinees showed greater spike-specific TCR breadth than placebo recipients. Placebo recipients and vaccine recipients were similar in non-spike TCR breadth.

This clone was seen once. Its antigen is unknown. This TCR derives from a person between 18 and 65 years old who received the Ad26.COV2.S COVID-19 vaccine or a placebo. Sequenced here: peripheral blood, sampled in a trial of Ad26.COV2.S vaccine versus placebo.

CDR3 DNA: TGTGCCAGCAGCTTGGAACAGGGCCGTGGCTACACCTTC. It is translated as CASSLEQGRGYTF. V and J are TRBV5-4 and TRBJ1-2; D is possibly TRBD1 (6 bases). Between the trimmed V and J ends, which lost 0 bases and 7 bases, there was a span of 10 bases. Germline CDR1 is SGHNT and CDR2 is YYREEE (reference sequence). The CDR3 extends over 13 amino acids. Using reference TRBV5-4 and TRBJ1-2 for the parts outside the CDR3, the full variable domain is ETGVTQSPTHLIKTRGQQVTLRCSSQSGHNTVSWYQQALGQGPQFIFQYYREEENGRGNFPPRFSGLQFPNYSSELNVNALELDDSALYLCASSLEQGRGYTFGSGTRLTVV.